The source of this T cell receptor beta chain is a study of cytomegalovirus exposure and HLA in healthy donors. About the research overall: Most donors, just over 80% of roughly 400 genotyped, fell in the Caucasian-associated ancestry cluster.

The PCR had 60 Vbeta and 13 Jbeta primers. The method was immunoSEQ multiplex PCR; TCRdb's version includes in-frame clones alone and lacks a portion of them. The data show approximately 170,000 clones, around three quarters seen once. With 2 bases clipped from V and 6 bases from J, the junction kept 10 bases outside the gene matches. The CDR3 loop spans 15 amino acids. Germline CDR1 SGHNT, CDR2 YYREEE (reference sequence). Whole-study findings and limits: Compared with the roughly 700-donor mean, an Asian-associated ancestry cluster reportedly had fewer N-insertions, according to a later analysis. Follow-up analysis later connected one missense variant in DCLRE1C with trimming of TCR beta V- and J-genes.

Turning to this clone: The antigen is not known.

The TCR sequence derives from a woman aged 40 to 55 in good health and CMV-seronegative. The specimen was PBMCs. The chain joins TRBV5-4 to TRBJ2-7, with 8 bases identical to TRBD2. The DNA for the CDR3 is TGTGCCAGCAGCTTACAAGCTAGCGGGTCGACCGAGCAGTACTTC. Its protein is CASSLQASGSTEQYF.